A selection of T cell receptor beta chains follows, all from one sample in a study of cytomegalovirus exposure and HLA in healthy donors. The protocol was immunoSEQ multiplex PCR, while the TCRdb copy is restricted to in-frame clones and leaves out a portion. Altogether fewer than 250,000 clones are present, about 81% being singletons, with the ten largest covering about 6.4%. The sequencing sample was made of PBMCs. The receptors originated from a man aged 35 to 55 in good health and CMV-seropositive. Each CDR3 is given with its conserved first and last residue. Fields, in order: D gene, clone size, J gene, V gene, CDR3 protein, CDR3 DNA. D genes are given only for firm matches. The size entry is marked missing in some rows and otherwise reads once, few, many or a size class.

>TRBD2|.|TRBJ2-7|TRBV5-4
CASSLELAGSVEQYF
TGTGCCAGCAGTTTGGAACTAGCGGGAAGTGTCGAGCAGTACTTC
>TRBD1|.|TRBJ1-1|TRBV19
CASPGTGTENTEAFF
TGTGCCAGCCCCGGGACAGGGACTGAGAACACTGAAGCTTTCTTT
>.|.|TRBJ1-1|TRBV10-1
CASQPGELPLNTEAFF
TGCGCCAGCCAGCCAGGGGAACTCCCCCTGAACACTGAAGCTTTCTTT
>TRBD1|.|TRBJ2-2|TRBV6-6
CASLLRDRDTGELFF
TGTGCCAGCTTACTCCGGGACAGGGACACCGGGGAGCTGTTTTTT
>.|.|TRBJ2-2|TRBV7-2
CASSRPGTNTGELFF
TGTGCCAGCAGTCGCCCCGGGACAAACACCGGGGAGCTGTTTTTT
>.|.|TRBJ2-7|TRBV11-3
CASSSDSYEQYF
TGTGCCAGCAGCTCAGACTCGTACGAGCAGTACTTC
>TRBD1|.|TRBJ1-3|TRBV5-6
CASSWSVDREANTIYF
TGTGCCAGCAGCTGGAGCGTAGACAGGGAGGCAAACACCATATATTTT
>.|.|TRBJ2-5|TRBV6-6
CASSTRGAQETQYF
TGTGCCAGCAGTACGCGGGGAGCCCAAGAGACCCAGTACTTC
>TRBD1|.|TRBJ1-2|TRBV14
CASSPGQGWGYTF
TGTGCCAGCAGTCCGGGACAGGGATGGGGCTACACCTTC
>TRBD1|once|TRBJ1-2|TRBV5-1
CASSLGTGEGYTF
TGCGCCAGCAGCTTAGGGACAGGGGAGGGCTACACCTTC
>.|.|TRBJ1-1|TRBV6-5
CAVRTASRGAFF
TGTGCCGTCAGGACAGCTTCTAGGGGAGCTTTCTTT
>.|.|TRBJ1-2|TRBV27
CASSSPSARAGYTF
TGTGCCAGCAGTTCCCCTTCTGCGCGCGCTGGCTACACCTTC
>TRBD2|.|TRBJ2-5|TRBV30
CAWSTLAGGWETQYF
TGTGCCTGGTCTACGCTAGCGGGAGGATGGGAGACCCAGTACTTC
>.|.|TRBJ1-5|TRBV9
CASSPGAGSYSNQPQHF
TGTGCCAGCAGCCCAGGGGCAGGGTCATATAGCAATCAGCCCCAGCATTTT
>TRBD2|.|TRBJ2-5|TRBV5-1
CASSLAGGQETQYF
TGCGCCAGCAGCTTAGCGGGAGGACAAGAGACCCAGTACTTC
>.|.|TRBJ2-7|TRBV12-5
CASGSRLDEQYF
TGTGCTAGTGGTTCCAGGCTCGACGAGCAGTACTTC
>.|.|TRBJ2-7|TRBV5-4
CASSPADQPYEQYF
TGTGCCAGCAGCCCCGCGGATCAGCCCTACGAGCAGTACTTC
>TRBD1|few|TRBJ1-5|TRBV30
CAWSNGQGNQPQHF
TGTGCCTGGAGTAATGGACAGGGAAATCAGCCCCAGCATTTT
>TRBD2|.|TRBJ2-5|TRBV9
CASSGGLRETQYF
TGTGCCAGCAGCGGGGGACTACGAGAGACCCAGTACTTC
>TRBD1|.|TRBJ1-3|TRBV29-1
CSALQGAKNTIYF
TGCAGCGCCTTACAGGGGGCGAAAAACACCATATATTTT
>TRBD2|.|TRBJ2-7|TRBV4-1
CASSQTTSGGYEQYF
TGCGCCAGCAGCCAAACGACTAGCGGAGGTTACGAGCAGTACTTC
>.|.|TRBJ2-2|TRBV23-1
CARRTLSNTGELFF
TGCGCCAGGCGGACACTGAGCAACACCGGGGAGCTGTTTTTT
>TRBD1|.|TRBJ1-5|TRBV7-9
CSSSRWTGSGNQPQHF
TGTTCCAGCAGCAGATGGACAGGGTCGGGCAATCAGCCCCAGCATTTT
>TRBD1|once|TRBJ1-2|TRBV11-3
CASSPGGPNVLYGYTF
TGTGCCAGCAGCCCAGGGGGCCCTAATGTGCTCTATGGCTACACCTTC
>.|.|TRBJ2-3|TRBV15
CATSSRGGADTQYF
TGTGCCACCAGCAGTAGAGGGGGTGCAGATACGCAGTATTTT
>.|.|TRBJ2-1|TRBV7-3
CASSSTYNEQFF
TGTGCCAGCAGCTCCACCTACAATGAGCAGTTCTTC
>.|.|TRBJ1-1|TRBV5-6
CASSLGLLNTEAFF
TGTGCCAGCAGCTTGGGACTGCTGAACACTGAAGCTTTCTTT
>TRBD2|once|TRBJ2-3|TRBV10-3
CAISEVPGLAPDTQYF
TGTGCCATCAGTGAGGTACCGGGACTAGCGCCCGATACGCAGTATTTT
>.|once|TRBJ1-5|TRBV19
CASSISSYSNQPQHF
TGTGCCAGTAGTATCTCCAGTTATAGCAATCAGCCCCAGCATTTT
>.|once|TRBJ2-7|TRBV11-2
CASSGWTGLYEQYF
TGTGCCAGCAGCGGCTGGACTGGCCTCTACGAGCAGTACTTC
>.|.|TRBJ1-3|TRBV5-8
CASSLGLSGNTIYF
TGTGCCAGCAGCTTGGGACTTAGTGGAAACACCATATATTTT
>TRBD2|.|TRBJ2-1|TRBV27
CASSLPGGHNEQFF
TGTGCCAGCAGTTTACCGGGAGGACACAATGAGCAGTTCTTC
>.|once|TRBJ2-5|TRBV4-1
CASRASGQFQETQYF
TGCGCCAGCAGGGCAAGCGGACAGTTTCAAGAGACCCAGTACTTC
>TRBD1|.|TRBJ2-7|TRBV5-4
CASSSGPQGAGYEQYF
TGTGCCAGCAGCTCGGGACCACAGGGGGCTGGTTACGAGCAGTACTTC
>TRBD2|.|TRBJ2-5|TRBV5-1
CASSALTSRSLQETQYF
TGCGCCAGCAGCGCCCTGACTAGCAGGAGCCTCCAAGAGACCCAGTACTTC
>.|.|TRBJ2-1|TRBV7-8
CASSLGGQEQFF
TGTGCCAGCAGCTTAGGAGGACAGGAGCAGTTCTTC
>.|once|TRBJ1-4|TRBV6-6
CASRDGLRGTNEKLFF
TGTGCCAGCAGGGACGGCCTTCGGGGGACTAATGAAAAACTGTTTTTT
>.|.|TRBJ1-5|TRBV9
CASSVPKRGGPQHF
TGTGCCAGCAGCGTACCCAAGCGGGGGGGACCCCAGCATTTT
>.|.|TRBJ2-3|TRBV27
CASKKTRQNTDTQYF
TGTGCCAGCAAGAAAACTCGACAGAACACAGATACGCAGTATTTT
>TRBD2|.|TRBJ2-1|TRBV25-1
CASRPIGTSGRNEQFF
TGTGCCAGCAGACCTATCGGGACTAGCGGGAGGAATGAGCAGTTCTTC
>TRBD1|.|TRBJ1-5|TRBV27
CASSLRKQGKNNQPQHF
TGTGCCAGCAGTTTGAGGAAACAGGGGAAAAACAATCAGCCCCAGCATTTT
>.|.|TRBJ2-1|TRBV29-1
CSVDGYGNEQFF
TGCAGCGTTGATGGTTACGGGAATGAGCAGTTCTTC
>TRBD2|.|TRBJ2-7|TRBV6-5
CASTAGGRGRPEQYF
TGTGCCAGCACCGCCGGCGGGAGGGGGCGCCCCGAGCAGTACTTC
>.|.|TRBJ2-7|TRBV5-1
CASSMASASYEQYF
TGCGCCAGCAGCATGGCTAGCGCATCCTACGAGCAGTACTTC
>.|.|TRBJ2-2|TRBV7-9
CASSLGLGNTGELFF
TGTGCCAGCAGCTTAGGACTAGGGAACACCGGGGAGCTGTTTTTT
>.|.|TRBJ1-1|TRBV7-3
CASSVTEGTEAFF
TGTGCCAGCAGCGTTACAGAGGGCACTGAAGCTTTCTTT
>.|.|TRBJ2-1|TRBV5-8
CASSLGQGARSYYNEQFF
TGTGCCAGCAGCTTGGGGCAGGGCGCCCGGTCTTACTACAATGAGCAGTTCTTC
>TRBD1|.|TRBJ2-1|TRBV4-1
CASSQPGQGVNEQFF
TGCGCCAGCAGCCAACCGGGACAGGGCGTCAATGAGCAGTTCTTC
>TRBD2|.|TRBJ2-3|TRBV4-1
CASSRLAGGTDTQYF
TGCGCCAGCAGCCGACTAGCGGGGGGCACAGATACGCAGTATTTT
>TRBD1|few|TRBJ1-1|TRBV5-1
CASSRRTGPTEAFF
TGCGCCAGCAGCCGCCGGACAGGGCCAACTGAAGCTTTCTTT
>.|.|TRBJ1-2|TRBV6-1
CASSEVVLRGVDGYTF
TGTGCCAGCAGTGAAGTGGTGTTGCGCGGGGTGGATGGCTACACCTTC
>TRBD1|.|TRBJ1-1|TRBV6-5
CASSHTGRGDTEAFF
TGTGCCAGCAGTCATACTGGCAGGGGGGACACTGAAGCTTTCTTT
>TRBD2|once|TRBJ2-5|TRBV2
CASTGAGVGPETQYF
TGTGCCAGCACGGGTGCGGGAGTGGGTCCTGAGACCCAGTACTTC
>.|few|TRBJ1-1|TRBV6-5
CASSPGGNTEAFF
TGTGCCAGCAGCCCGGGGGGGAACACTGAAGCTTTCTTT
>.|once|TRBJ2-5|TRBV7-6
CASSSVADPQETQYF
TGTGCCAGCAGCTCCGTAGCGGACCCACAAGAGACCCAGTACTTC